This T cell receptor beta chain originates from a study of human T cells and chemical hapten exposure. This clonotype was seen more than once but under ten times. Documented time point: patch test 2, 6 weeks after DPC sensitization. Documented treatment: therapeutic diphenylcyclopropenone sensitization with weekly scalp DPC. TCRdb re-called the RACE reads with MiXCR, one entry per CDR3 protein. This sample carries approximately 84,000 distinct CDR3 sequences, 10% of them seen once, and the ten largest clones take under 2.5%. Germline V lookup: CDR1 SGHVS, CDR2 FNYEAQ. The CDR3 has 16 residues. Trimming took 5 bases from V and 2 from J; bases not matched to a gene: 11.

The clonotype was recovered from a woman in her twenties or thirties with alopecia areata. Some clones in this sample may be carry-over from other donors' samples. The source material was whole blood, sampled in connection with sensitization to the hapten diphenylcyclopropenone (DPC). V and J are TRBV7-6 and TRBJ2-5; TRBD2 aligns across 7 bases. The CDR3 loop reads CASSPIPGGLQETQYF. The CDR3 DNA reads TGTGCCAGCAGCCCTATACCGGGGGGACTTCAAGAGACCCAGTACTTC.